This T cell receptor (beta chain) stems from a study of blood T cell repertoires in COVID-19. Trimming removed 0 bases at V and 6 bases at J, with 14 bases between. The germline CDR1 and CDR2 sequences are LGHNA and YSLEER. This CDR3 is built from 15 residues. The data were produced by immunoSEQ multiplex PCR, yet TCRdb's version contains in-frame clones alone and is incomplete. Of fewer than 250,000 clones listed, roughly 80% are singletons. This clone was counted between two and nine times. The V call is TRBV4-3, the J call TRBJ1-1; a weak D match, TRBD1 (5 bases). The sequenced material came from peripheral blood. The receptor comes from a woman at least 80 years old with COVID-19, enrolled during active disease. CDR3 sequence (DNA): TGCGCCAGCAGCCAAGATCTCGGGGGACGGGCTGAAGCTTTCTTT. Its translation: CASSQDLGGRAEAFF.